This is a list of T cell receptor beta chains from one sample in a study of cytomegalovirus exposure and HLA in healthy donors. This table comes from immunoSEQ multiplex PCR, and its TCRdb copy is limited to in-frame clones, with some not included. This table holds about 81,000 clones, 77% found once. The sample was PBMCs. These receptors were obtained from a man over 45 in good health and CMV-seropositive. Each CDR3 is given with its conserved first and last residue. The order of the fields is J gene, D gene, CDR3 length, clone size, V gene, CDR3 DNA, CDR3 protein. D genes are given only for firm matches. Not all rows give a size; the values are once, few, many and, for expanded clones, a class.

TRBJ1-5,-,15,-,TRBV19,TGTGCCAGTAGTGTTGGACAGAGATACAATCAGCCCCAGCATTTT,CASSVGQRYNQPQHF
TRBJ1-1,-,13,-,TRBV30,TGTGCCTGGAGTGCAACAGCGAACACTGAAGCTTTCTTT,CAWSATANTEAFF
TRBJ2-5,TRBD1,14,-,TRBV15,TGTGCGACCTCCGGGACAGGGAGACGGGAGACCCAGTACTTC,CATSGTGRRETQYF
TRBJ2-5,TRBD2,16,-,TRBV18,TGTGCCAGCTCACCACCGGGCGGGAGTTTTTGGGAGACCCAGTACTTC,CASSPPGGSFWETQYF
TRBJ2-1,TRBD2,16,few,TRBV27,TGTGCCAGCAGTTTTTTGAGCGGGAGCTCCTACAATGAGCAGTTCTTC,CASSFLSGSSYNEQFF
TRBJ1-1,-,13,-,TRBV19,TGTGCCAGTATTCGACAGGCGAACACTGAAGCTTTCTTT,CASIRQANTEAFF
TRBJ1-2,-,15,-,TRBV30,TGTGCCTGGAGTGTAACGGCGGGCTCTAACTATGGCTACACCTTC,CAWSVTAGSNYGYTF
TRBJ2-1,TRBD2,15,few,TRBV5-6,TGTGCCAGCAGCTTGAGGCTAGCGGGTTACAATGAGCAGTTCTTC,CASSLRLAGYNEQFF
TRBJ2-7,TRBD1,18,-,TRBV29-1,TGCAGCGTTGCATTAGTTCCCGAGACAGGGATGGACGCCTACGAGCAGTACTTC,CSVALVPETGMDAYEQYF
TRBJ2-4,TRBD2,18,-,TRBV19,TGTGCCAGTAGGCCGGGACTAGCGTACAGTCTAGCCAAAAACATTCAGTACTTC,CASRPGLAYSLAKNIQYF
TRBJ2-7,TRBD1,14,-,TRBV10-1,TGCGCCAGCAGTAGGGACAGGGGAGGGGGCGAGCAGTACTTC,CASSRDRGGGEQYF
TRBJ2-6,-,18,-,TRBV5-6,TGTGCCAGCAGCTTCCGCGAAGCCGGAGTCTCTGGGGCCAACGGCCTGACTTTC,CASSFREAGVSGANGLTF
TRBJ2-2,TRBD1,16,-,TRBV5-4,TGTGCCAGCAGGAACGGAGGGACAGGGCATACCGGGGAGCTGTTTTTT,CASRNGGTGHTGELFF
TRBJ2-3,-,12,-,TRBV30,TGTGCCTGGAACCGCCGAGGGGATACGCAGTATTTT,CAWNRRGDTQYF
TRBJ2-7,TRBD1,16,-,TRBV18,TGTGCCAGCTCACCACCGAGAACAGGGGAGACCTACGAGCAGTACTTC,CASSPPRTGETYEQYF
TRBJ2-2,-,14,-,TRBV6-5,TGTGCCAGCATGGGGACAACGAACACCGGGGAGCTGTTTTTT,CASMGTTNTGELFF
TRBJ1-5,-,16,-,TRBV6-1,TGTGCCAGCAGTGAAGGAGCGGTCCTTTCCCTTGAGCCCCAGCATTTT,CASSEGAVLSLEPQHF
TRBJ2-2,TRBD2,16,-,TRBV18,TGTGCCAGCTCACCCTCTAGCGGGAGGGTCACCGGGGAGCTGTTTTTT,CASSPSSGRVTGELFF
TRBJ2-5,-,11,-,TRBV6-6,TGTGCCAGCCGCGGGACAGAGACCCAGTACTTC,CASRGTETQYF
TRBJ2-3,TRBD2,15,-,TRBV5-1,TGCGCCAGCAACCAGCGGGAGGGAGGCACAGATACGCAGTATTTT,CASNQREGGTDTQYF
TRBJ2-7,TRBD1,14,few,TRBV7-7,TGTGCCAGCAGCAGCGGACAGGGAGCCTTTGAGCAGTACTTC,CASSSGQGAFEQYF
TRBJ2-7,TRBD1,14,-,TRBV7-6,TGTGCCAGCAGCTCCGGACAGGGTCCCCACGAGCAGTACTTC,CASSSGQGPHEQYF
TRBJ2-3,TRBD2,14,-,TRBV28,TGTGCCAGCAGCCCTTCGACTAGCCGAGATACGCAGTATTTT,CASSPSTSRDTQYF
TRBJ2-7,TRBD1,17,-,TRBV19,TGTGCCAGTAGTACCGGGACAGGGGCGTGGAGCTCCTACGAGCAGTACTTC,CASSTGTGAWSSYEQYF
TRBJ2-7,-,16,-,TRBV25-1,TGTGCCAGCAGTGATCACGGACGGAGGAGCTCCTACGAGCAGTACTTC,CASSDHGRRSSYEQYF
TRBJ2-5,TRBD2,20,once,TRBV9,TGTGCCAGCAGCGTTTCATCGACTAGCGGGAGGGCCAGGCCTCAAGAGACCCAGTACTTC,CASSVSSTSGRARPQETQYF
TRBJ2-2,-,15,few,TRBV9,TGTGCCAGCAGCTCAGTGGTCGAATTCAACGGGGAGCTGTTTTTT,CASSSVVEFNGELFF
TRBJ2-7,TRBD2,15,-,TRBV5-1,TGCGCCAGCAGCTCGGGACTAGCGGTTGCCTACGAGCAGTACTTC,CASSSGLAVAYEQYF
TRBJ2-1,TRBD2,15,-,TRBV19,TGTGCCAGTAGTATAACTAGCGGGATAGAGGGTGAGCAGTTCTTC,CASSITSGIEGEQFF
TRBJ2-1,-,11,-,TRBV4-2,TGTGCCAGCAGCGTCAGGGATGAGCAGTTCTTC,CASSVRDEQFF
TRBJ2-2,-,14,once,TRBV7-7,TGTGCCAGCAGCTTACTTGGGCACACCGGGGAGCTGTTTTTT,CASSLLGHTGELFF
TRBJ2-3,-,16,-,TRBV5-1,TGCGCCAGCAGCTTGCAAGCGCGCGCTAGCACAGATACGCAGTATTTT,CASSLQARASTDTQYF
TRBJ2-2,TRBD2,17,once,TRBV4-1,TGCGCCAGCAGCCAGGGGCTAGCGGGAGGAGTGGGCGGGGAGCTGTTTTTT,CASSQGLAGGVGGELFF